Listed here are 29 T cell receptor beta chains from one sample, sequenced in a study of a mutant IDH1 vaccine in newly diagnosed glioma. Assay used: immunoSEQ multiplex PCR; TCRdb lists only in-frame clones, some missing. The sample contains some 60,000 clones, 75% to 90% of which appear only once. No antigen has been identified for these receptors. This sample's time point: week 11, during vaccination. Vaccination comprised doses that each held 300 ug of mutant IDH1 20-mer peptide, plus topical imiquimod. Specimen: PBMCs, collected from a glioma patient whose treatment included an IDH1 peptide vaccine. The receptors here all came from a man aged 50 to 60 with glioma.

CDR3 loop: CASSTFNRGANYEQYF. The CDR3, as DNA: TGTGCCAGCAGCACCTTCAACAGGGGGGCTAACTACGAGCAGTACTTC. The rearrangement joins TRBV5-6 to TRBJ2-7; 8 nucleotides align to TRBD1. The CDR3 runs to 16 residues. CDR1 is SGHDT and CDR2 is YYEEEE in the germline V gene. Unmatched junction bases numbered 12, after V lost 4 bases and J lost 3 bases.

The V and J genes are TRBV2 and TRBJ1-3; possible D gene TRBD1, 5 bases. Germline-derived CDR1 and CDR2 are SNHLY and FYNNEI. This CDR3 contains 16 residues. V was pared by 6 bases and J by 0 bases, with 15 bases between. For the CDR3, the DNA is TGTGCCAGCAGCCTAGGGGAATTCTACTCTGGAAACACCATATATTTT. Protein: CASSLGEFYSGNTIYF. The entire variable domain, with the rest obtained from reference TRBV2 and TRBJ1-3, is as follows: EPEVTQTPSHQVTQMGQEVILRCVPISNHLYFYWYRQILGQKVEFLVSFYNNEISEKSEIFDDQFSVERPDGSNFTLKIRSTKLEDSAMYFCASSLGEFYSGNTIYFGEGSWLTVV.

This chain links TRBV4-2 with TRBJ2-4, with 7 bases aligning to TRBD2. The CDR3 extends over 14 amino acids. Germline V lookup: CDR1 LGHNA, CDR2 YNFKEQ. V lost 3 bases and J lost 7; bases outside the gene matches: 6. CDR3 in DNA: TGTGCCAGCAGCCAGGGGGAGGGCCTGAACATTCAGTACTTC. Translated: CASSQGEGLNIQYF.

CDR3 amino acids: CASSFRPGSSYEQYF. The CDR3 region has the DNA TGTGCCAGCAGCTTTCGCCCTGGGAGCTCCTACGAGCAGTACTTC. V and J are TRBV7-2 and TRBJ2-7, with D possibly TRBD2 on 5 matching bases. The CDR3 has 15 residues. Trimming stripped 3 bases from V and 0 bases from J, with 12 bases between. Germline V gene lookup returns CDR1 SGHTA and CDR2 FQGNSA.

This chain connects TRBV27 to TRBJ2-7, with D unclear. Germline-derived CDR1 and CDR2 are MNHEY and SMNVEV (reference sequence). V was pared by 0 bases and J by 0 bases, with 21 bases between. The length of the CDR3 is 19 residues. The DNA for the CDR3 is TGTGCCAGCAGTTTATCGTCCCCGTTTACAGAAAGGACCTCCTACGAGCAGTACTTC. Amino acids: CASSLSSPFTERTSYEQYF.

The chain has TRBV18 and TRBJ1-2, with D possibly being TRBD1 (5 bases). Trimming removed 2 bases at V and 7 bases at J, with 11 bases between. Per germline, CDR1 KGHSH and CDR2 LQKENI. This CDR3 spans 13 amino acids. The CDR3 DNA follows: TGTGCCAGCTCACCAGGCGGGACGGGTGGCTACACCTTC. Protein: CASSPGGTGGYTF.

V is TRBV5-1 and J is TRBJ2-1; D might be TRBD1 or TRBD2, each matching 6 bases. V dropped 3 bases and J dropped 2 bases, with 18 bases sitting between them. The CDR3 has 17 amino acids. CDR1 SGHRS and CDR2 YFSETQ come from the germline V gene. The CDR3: CASSSNEGGTPYNEQFF. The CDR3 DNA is TGCGCCAGCAGCTCGAATGAAGGGGGGACTCCCTACAATGAGCAGTTCTTC.

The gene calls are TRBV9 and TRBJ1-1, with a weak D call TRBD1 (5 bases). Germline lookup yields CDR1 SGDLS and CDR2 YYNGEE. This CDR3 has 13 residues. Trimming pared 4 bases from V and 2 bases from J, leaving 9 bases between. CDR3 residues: CASSPQGNTEAFF. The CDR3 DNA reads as TGTGCCAGCAGCCCCCAGGGAAACACTGAAGCTTTCTTT.

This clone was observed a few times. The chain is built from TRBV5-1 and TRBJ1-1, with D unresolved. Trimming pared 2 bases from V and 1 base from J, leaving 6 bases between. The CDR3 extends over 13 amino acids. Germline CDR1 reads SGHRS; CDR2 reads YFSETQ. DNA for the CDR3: TGCGCCAGCAGCTTAGCAGAGAACACTGAAGCTTTCTTT. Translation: CASSLAENTEAFF.

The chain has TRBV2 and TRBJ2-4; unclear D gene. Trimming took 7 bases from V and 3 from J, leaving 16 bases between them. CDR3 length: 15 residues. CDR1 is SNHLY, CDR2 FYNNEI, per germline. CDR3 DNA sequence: TGTGCCAGCACCGCTCAGGACGCTTTCAAAAACATTCAGTACTTC. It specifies CASTAQDAFKNIQYF.

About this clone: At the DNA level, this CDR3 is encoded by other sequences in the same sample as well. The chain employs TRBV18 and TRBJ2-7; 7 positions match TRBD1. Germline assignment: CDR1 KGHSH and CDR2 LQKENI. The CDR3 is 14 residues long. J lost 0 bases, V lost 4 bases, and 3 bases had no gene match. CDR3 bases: TGTGCCAGCTCACGGGACAGATCCTCCTACGAGCAGTACTTC. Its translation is CASSRDRSSYEQYF. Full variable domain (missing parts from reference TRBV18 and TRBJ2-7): NAGVMQNPRHLVRRRGQEARLRCSPMKGHSHVYWYRQLPEEGLKFMVYLQKENIIDESGMPKERFSAEFPKEGPSILRIQQVVRGDSAAYFCASSRDRSSYEQYFGPGTRLTVT.

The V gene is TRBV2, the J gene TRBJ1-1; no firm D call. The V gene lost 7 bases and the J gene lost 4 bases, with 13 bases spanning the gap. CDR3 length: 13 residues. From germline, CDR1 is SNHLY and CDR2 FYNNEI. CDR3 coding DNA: TGTGCCAGCATTCTAGACCGAATCACTGAAGCTTTCTTT. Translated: CASILDRITEAFF.

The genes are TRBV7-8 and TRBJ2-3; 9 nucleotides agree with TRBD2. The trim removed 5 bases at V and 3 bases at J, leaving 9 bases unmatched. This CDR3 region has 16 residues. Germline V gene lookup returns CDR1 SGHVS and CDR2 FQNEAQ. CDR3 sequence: CASSRKRGALTDTQYF. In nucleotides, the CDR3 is TGTGCCAGCAGCCGGAAGCGGGGGGCTTTGACAGATACGCAGTATTTT.

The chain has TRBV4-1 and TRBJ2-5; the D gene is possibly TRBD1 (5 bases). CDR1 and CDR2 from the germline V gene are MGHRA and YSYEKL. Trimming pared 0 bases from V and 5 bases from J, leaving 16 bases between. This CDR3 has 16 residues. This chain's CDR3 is CASSQEGDNVVETQYF. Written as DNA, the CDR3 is TGCGCCAGCAGCCAAGAAGGGGATAACGTAGTTGAGACCCAGTACTTC.

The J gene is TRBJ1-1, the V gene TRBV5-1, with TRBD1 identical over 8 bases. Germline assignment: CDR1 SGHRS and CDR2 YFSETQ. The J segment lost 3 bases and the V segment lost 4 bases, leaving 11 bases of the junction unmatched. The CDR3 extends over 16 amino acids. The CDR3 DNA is TGCGCCAGCAGCGATATACCGACAGGGGCGGACACTGAAGCTTTCTTT. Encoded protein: CASSDIPTGADTEAFF. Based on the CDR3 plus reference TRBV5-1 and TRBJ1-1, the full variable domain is KAGVTQTPRYLIKTRGQQVTLSCSPISGHRSVSWYQQTPGQGLQFLFEYFSETQRNKGNFPGRFSGRQFSNSRSEMNVSTLELGDSALYLCASSDIPTGADTEAFFGQGTRLTVV.

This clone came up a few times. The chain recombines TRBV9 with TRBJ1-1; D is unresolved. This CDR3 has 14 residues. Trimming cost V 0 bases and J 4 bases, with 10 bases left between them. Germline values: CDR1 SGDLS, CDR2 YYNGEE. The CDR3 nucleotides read TGTGCCAGCAGCGTAGACGGGTTGGGCACTGAAGCTTTCTTT. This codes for CASSVDGLGTEAFF.

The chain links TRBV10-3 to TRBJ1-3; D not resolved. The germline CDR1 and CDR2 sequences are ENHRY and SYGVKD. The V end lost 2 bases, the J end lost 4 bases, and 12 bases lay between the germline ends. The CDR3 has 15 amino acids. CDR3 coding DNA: TGTGCCATCAGTGAGATACAAGAAGGAGGAAACACCATATATTTT. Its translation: CAISEIQEGGNTIYF.

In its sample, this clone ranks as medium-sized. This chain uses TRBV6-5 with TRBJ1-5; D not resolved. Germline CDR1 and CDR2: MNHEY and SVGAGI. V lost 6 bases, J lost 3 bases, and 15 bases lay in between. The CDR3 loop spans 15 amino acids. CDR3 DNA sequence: TGTGCCAGCAGCCTCCTTTCCCGGCCCAATCAGCCCCAGCATTTT. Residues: CASSLLSRPNQPQHF.

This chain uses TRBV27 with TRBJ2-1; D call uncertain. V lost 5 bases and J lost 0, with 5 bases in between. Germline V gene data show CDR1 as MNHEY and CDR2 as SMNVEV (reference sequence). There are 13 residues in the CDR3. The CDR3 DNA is TGTGCCAGCAGTCTTAGCTCCTACAATGAGCAGTTCTTC. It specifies CASSLSSYNEQFF.

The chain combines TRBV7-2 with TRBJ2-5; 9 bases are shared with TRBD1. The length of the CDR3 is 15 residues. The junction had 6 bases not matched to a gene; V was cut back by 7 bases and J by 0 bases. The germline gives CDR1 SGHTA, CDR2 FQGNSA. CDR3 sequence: CASTTGTGYQETQYF. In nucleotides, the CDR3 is TGTGCCAGCACCACCGGGACAGGGTACCAAGAGACCCAGTACTTC. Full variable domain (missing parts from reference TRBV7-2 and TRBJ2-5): GAGVSQSPSNKVTEKGKDVELRCDPISGHTALYWYRQSLGQGLEFLIYFQGNSAPDKSGLPSDRFSAERTGGSVSTLTIQRTQQEDSAVYLCASTTGTGYQETQYFGPGTRLLVL.

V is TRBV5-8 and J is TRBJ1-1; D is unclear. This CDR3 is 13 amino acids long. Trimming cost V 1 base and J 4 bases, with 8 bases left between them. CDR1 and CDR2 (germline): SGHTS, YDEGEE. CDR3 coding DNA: TGTGCCAGCAGCTTGTTGGAAGGCACTGAAGCTTTCTTT. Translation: CASSLLEGTEAFF.

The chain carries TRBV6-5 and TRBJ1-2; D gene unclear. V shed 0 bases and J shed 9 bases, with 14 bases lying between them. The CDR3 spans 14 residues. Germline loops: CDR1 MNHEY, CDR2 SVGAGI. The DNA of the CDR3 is TGTGCCAGCAGTTACTCTCCTAAGGCGGATAGCTACACCTTC. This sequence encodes CASSYSPKADSYTF.

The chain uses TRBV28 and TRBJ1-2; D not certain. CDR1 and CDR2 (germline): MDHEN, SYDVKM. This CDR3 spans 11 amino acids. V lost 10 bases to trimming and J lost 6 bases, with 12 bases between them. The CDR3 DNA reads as TGTGCCATCGGCCGTGAGAATGGCTACACCTTC. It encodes CAIGRENGYTF.

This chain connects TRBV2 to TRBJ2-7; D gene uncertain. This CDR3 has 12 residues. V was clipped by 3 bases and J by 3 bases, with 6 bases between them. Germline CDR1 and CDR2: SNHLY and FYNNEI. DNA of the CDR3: TGTGCCAGCAGTGATAGAGACTACGAGCAGTACTTC. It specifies CASSDRDYEQYF.

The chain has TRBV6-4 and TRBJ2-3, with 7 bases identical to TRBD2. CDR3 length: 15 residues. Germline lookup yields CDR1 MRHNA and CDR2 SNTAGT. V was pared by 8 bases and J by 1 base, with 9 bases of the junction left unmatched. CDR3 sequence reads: CASGSAGEGTDTQYF. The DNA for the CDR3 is TGTGCCAGCGGGTCGGCGGGAGAGGGCACAGATACGCAGTATTTT.

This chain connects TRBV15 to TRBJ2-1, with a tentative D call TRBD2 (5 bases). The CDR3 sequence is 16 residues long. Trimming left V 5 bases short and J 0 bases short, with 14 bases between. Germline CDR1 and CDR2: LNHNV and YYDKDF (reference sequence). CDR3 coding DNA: TGTGCCACCAGCCCGCAGGAGCGGAGCTCCTACAATGAGCAGTTCTTC. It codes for CATSPQERSSYNEQFF.

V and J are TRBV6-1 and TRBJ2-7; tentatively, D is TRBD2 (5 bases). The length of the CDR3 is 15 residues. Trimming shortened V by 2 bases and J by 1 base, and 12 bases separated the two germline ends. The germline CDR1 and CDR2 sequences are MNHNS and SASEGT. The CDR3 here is CASSEQASSSYEQYF. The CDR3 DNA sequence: TGTGCCAGCAGTGAACAAGCTAGCTCATCCTACGAGCAGTACTTC.

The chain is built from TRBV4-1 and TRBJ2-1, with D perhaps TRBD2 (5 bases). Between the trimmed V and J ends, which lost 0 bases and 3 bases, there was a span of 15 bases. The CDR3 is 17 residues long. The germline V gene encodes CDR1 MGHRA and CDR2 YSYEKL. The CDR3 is CASSQDLPSFVYNEQFF. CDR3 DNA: TGCGCCAGCAGCCAAGATCTTCCTAGCTTCGTCTACAATGAGCAGTTCTTC.

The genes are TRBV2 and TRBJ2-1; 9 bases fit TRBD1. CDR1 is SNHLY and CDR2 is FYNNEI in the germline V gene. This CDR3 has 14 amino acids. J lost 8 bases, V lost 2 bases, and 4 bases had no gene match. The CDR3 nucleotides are TGTGCCAGCAGTGAATTAACAGGGGGCGATGAGCAGTTCTTC. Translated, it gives CASSELTGGDEQFF.